Given below is one TCR beta chain in context. The antigen is undetermined. Starting material for RNA and DNA co-extraction consisted of roughly 17-31 mg of unsorted bulk tissue. V lost 10 bases and J lost 5, with 21 bases in between. The CDR3 covers 15 residues. Germline-derived CDR1 and CDR2 are SGHNT and YYREEE (reference sequence). This sample is drawn from a study of tumor-infiltrating lymphocytes in primary liver carcinoma. Study results and limitations: The study found a significantly higher top-250-clone fraction in tumors than in blood (p = 0.039).

The template, about 550 ng total RNA, yielded TCR beta cDNA made with a constant-region primer. A slightly modified ARM-PCR protocol with three nested multiplex PCR rounds produced these TCR beta libraries. Amplification in the first two PCR rounds was performed using TRBV1-TRBV30 forward primers and a C-beta reverse primer for approximately 10 cycles each. TCRdb processed the multiplex PCR reads anew with MiXCR; each CDR3 protein has one entry. The repertoire holds about 66,000 distinct CDR3 sequences, about 65% seen once, with 30% to 40% in the top ten. The gene calls are TRBV5-4 and TRBJ2-2, with D possibly being TRBD1 or TRBD2 (5 bases each). This TCR came from a middle-aged man with primary liver carcinoma and hepatitis B virus infection. The sequenced material came from liver tumor tissue from sampling region 4. Sample subset: tumor region T4, right-lateral pole. The CDR3 sequence: CAGNLRGLGTGELFF. Here the CDR3 DNA reads TGTGCCGGCAACTTACGGGGCTTGGGGACCGGGGAGCTGTTTTTT. The entire variable domain, with the rest obtained from reference TRBV5-4 and TRBJ2-2, is as follows: ETGVTQSPTHLIKTRGQQVTLRCSSQSGHNTVSWYQQALGQGPQFIFQYYREEENGRGNFPPRFSGLQFPNYSSELNVNALELDDSALYLCAGNLRGLGTGELFFGEGSRLTVL.